The 25 T cell receptor beta chains presented below share a single source sample, sequenced in a study of CD8+ T cells in alopecia areata. Treatment given: oral pan-JAK inhibitor, 5-10 mg twice daily. Reverse transcription of extracted RNA yielded cDNA, which provided the sequencing template. Using immunoSEQ multiplex PCR, the repertoire was profiled, and TCRdb retains in-frame clones only, with some absent. Here the sample spans 210,000 or so clones, roughly three fifths being singletons. Sequencing used CD4+ T cells sorted from blood, obtained around week 44, from a patient treated with tofacitinib. The receptors stem from a human donor with alopecia areata.

The CDR3 nucleotides read TGTGCCAGCAGCTTGGGGGGGAGAGAAGAGACCCAGTACTTC. Translation: CASSLGGREETQYF. The rearrangement uses TRBV5-5 and TRBJ2-5; TRBD1 or TRBD2 may be the D gene (5 bases each). The ends were cut back, 0 bases at V and 3 bases at J, with 9 bases in the middle. The germline V gene has CDR1 SGHKS and CDR2 YYEKEE (reference sequence). The CDR3 is made up of 14 amino acids.

The chain combines TRBV29-1 with TRBJ2-1, with TRBD1 identical over 7 bases. CDR3 length: 11 residues. J gave up 8 bases and V 7 bases, and 5 bases lay outside the gene matches. The germline V gene has CDR1 SQVTM and CDR2 ANQGSEA. Here the CDR3 DNA reads TGCAGCGGAGACAGGGCGGATGAGCAGTTCTTC. Protein: CSGDRADEQFF.

This clone turned up a few times. The V call is TRBV18, the J call TRBJ1-1; no clear D gene. The CDR3 is 15 residues long. V was clipped by 1 base and J by 1 base, with 10 bases between them. CDR1 and CDR2 from the germline V gene are KGHSH and LQKENI. Written as DNA, the CDR3 is TGTGCCAGCTCACCACGGAGCTTTCCGAACACTGAAGCTTTCTTT. Translating gives CASSPRSFPNTEAFF.

J is TRBJ1-5 and V is TRBV19; unclear D gene. The V end was cut by 3 bases, the J end by 2 bases, with 11 bases between. Germline values: CDR1 LNHDA, CDR2 SQIVND (reference sequence). This CDR3 contains 15 residues. CDR3 bases: TGTGCCAGTAGTATGCTCTCCGTGGGCAATCAGCCCCAGCATTTT. It encodes CASSMLSVGNQPQHF.

The chain employs TRBV19 and TRBJ2-7, with D tentatively TRBD1 (6 bases). V was cut by 3 bases and J by 4 bases, with 16 bases left in between. This CDR3 has 15 residues. Germline V gene sequence: CDR1 LNHDA, CDR2 SQIVND (reference sequence). CDR3 region: CASSISQGRRYEQYF. CDR3 nucleotides: TGTGCCAGTAGTATCTCGCAGGGGAGACGGTACGAGCAGTACTTC.

This clone was observed a single time. The genes are TRBV7-7 and TRBJ2-2; D gene unclear. The CDR3 runs to 14 residues. V was cut by 5 bases and J by 0 bases, with 7 bases left in between. Germline V gene lookup returns CDR1 SSHAT and CDR2 FNYEAQ (reference sequence). CDR3 in amino acids: CASSPLTNTGELFF. The CDR3 nucleotides read TGTGCCAGCAGCCCGCTAACGAACACCGGGGAGCTGTTTTTT.

The chain combines TRBV6-5 with TRBJ2-3; 7 nucleotides line up with TRBD1. CDR1 is MNHEY, CDR2 SVGAGI, per germline. The V and J ends lost 5 bases and 4 bases, in that order; junction bases with no gene match: 6. The CDR3 spans 14 residues. CDR3 loop: CASSADRVSDTQYF. In DNA, the CDR3 is TGTGCCAGCAGTGCTGACAGGGTGTCAGATACGCAGTATTTT.

This chain uses TRBV4-3 with TRBJ2-7, with D possibly matching TRBD2 (6 bases). V gave up 5 bases and J gave up 5 bases, with 16 bases separating them. The CDR3 spans 14 residues. CDR1 is LGHNA, CDR2 YSLEER, per germline. The CDR3 loop is CASSYSARGDEQYF. The CDR3 DNA reads as TGCGCCAGCAGCTACTCCGCCCGCGGGGACGAGCAGTACTTC.

Note on this clone: This sample also contains other DNA sequences that code for the same CDR3. The rearrangement uses TRBV29-1 and TRBJ2-7; 9 bases align to TRBD1. This CDR3 contains 12 residues. Germline loops: CDR1 SQVTM, CDR2 ANQGSEA. Trimming cost V 4 bases and J 5 bases; bases outside gene matches: 3. As DNA, the CDR3 is TGCAGCGTTGGGCGACAGGGGGACGAGCAGTACTTC. It yields the protein CSVGRQGDEQYF.

This clone was detected only a few times. The chain has TRBV29-1 and TRBJ2-1, with 14 bases aligning to TRBD2. CDR3 length: 18 residues. J gave up 6 bases and V 4 bases, and 14 bases lay outside the gene matches. The germline V gene has CDR1 SQVTM and CDR2 ANQGSEA. The CDR3, as DNA: TGCAGCGTTGTATCACCGGGGACTAGCGGGGGTTGGGGCAATGAGCAGTTCTTC. This encodes CSVVSPGTSGGWGNEQFF.

Notes on this clone: The same CDR3 is also encoded by other DNA sequences in this sample. The DNA for the CDR3 is TGTGCCAGTAGTATACAGGGAACTGGGGCCAACGTCCTGACTTTC. Its protein is CASSIQGTGANVLTF. The rearrangement joins TRBV19 to TRBJ2-6; a possible D gene is TRBD1 (5 bases). V lost 2 bases, J lost 2 bases, and 7 bases lay in between. Germline V lookup: CDR1 LNHDA, CDR2 SQIVND (reference sequence). The length of the CDR3 is 15 residues.

CDR3 loop: CASSLAPGTREWFF. For the CDR3, the DNA is TGTGCCAGCAGCTTAGCTCCCGGGACTAGGGAATGGTTCTTC. The chain employs TRBV7-2 and TRBJ2-1, with 8 bases matching TRBD2. Germline V gene lookup returns CDR1 SGHTA and CDR2 FQGNSA. The CDR3 contains 14 residues. The trim removed 0 bases at V and 15 bases at J, leaving 10 bases unmatched. Full variable domain (outside the CDR3, taken from reference TRBV7-2 and TRBJ2-1): GAGVSQSPSNKVTEKGKDVELRCDPISGHTALYWYRQSLGQGLEFLIYFQGNSAPDKSGLPSDRFSAERTGGSVSTLTIQRTQQEDSAVYLCASSLAPGTREWFFGPGTRLTVL.

This chain joins TRBV5-1 and TRBJ2-7; 9 nucleotides match TRBD2. The V gene's germline CDR1 is SGHRS and CDR2 YFSETQ. Trimming at V came to 0 bases and at J to 9 bases, leaving 10 bases not matched to a gene. This CDR3 spans 15 amino acids. The CDR3 sequence: CASSLAPGLAGGQYF. The DNA for the CDR3 is TGCGCCAGCAGCTTGGCACCGGGACTAGCTGGGGGGCAGTACTTC.

This chain joins TRBV30 and TRBJ1-1; D not resolved. Germline V gives CDR1 GTSNPN, CDR2 SVGIG (reference sequence). This CDR3 contains 15 residues. The V end was cut by 3 bases, the J end by 6 bases, with 20 bases between. Here the CDR3 reads CAWSDNPTRGSEAFF. The CDR3 nucleotides are TGTGCCTGGAGCGACAACCCGACCCGGGGATCTGAAGCTTTCTTT.

The V and J genes are TRBV2 and TRBJ1-1; D may be TRBD1 (6 bases). The ends were cut back, 8 bases at V and 1 base at J, with 11 bases in the middle. From germline, CDR1 is SNHLY and CDR2 FYNNEI. This CDR3 comprises 13 residues. CDR3 sequence (DNA): TGTGCCAGCGGTTACAGGGAGAACACTGAAGCTTTCTTT. Residues: CASGYRENTEAFF.

V is TRBV4-2 and J is TRBJ1-3; no clear D. V was trimmed by 1 base and J by 2 bases, leaving 3 bases between them. The germline V gene has CDR1 LGHNA and CDR2 YNFKEQ. The CDR3 sequence is 13 residues long. The CDR3 is CASSQGTGNTIYF. The CDR3 DNA is TGTGCCAGCAGCCAAGGGACTGGAAACACCATATATTTT.

J is TRBJ1-5 and V is TRBV28; D uncertain. V was clipped by 0 bases and J by 9 bases, with 12 bases between them. The CDR3 has 14 residues. Germline V gene data show CDR1 as MDHEN and CDR2 as SYDVKM. CDR3 loop: CASSLWGNARPQHF. As DNA, the CDR3 is TGTGCCAGCAGTTTATGGGGGAATGCTCGGCCCCAGCATTTT.

The chain has TRBV9 and TRBJ2-5; TRBD2 matches 11 bases. The CDR3 has 17 residues. Trimming removed 0 bases from V and 1 base from J; junction bases left unmatched: 5. Per germline, CDR1 SGDLS and CDR2 YYNGEE. The CDR3 loop reads CASSVAISGGAQETQYF. In DNA, the CDR3 is TGTGCCAGCAGCGTAGCTATTAGCGGGGGGGCCCAAGAGACCCAGTACTTC.

The chain employs TRBV30 and TRBJ1-5; D perhaps matches TRBD1 (6 bases). The CDR3 consists of 15 residues. The ends were cut back, 4 bases at V and 0 bases at J, with 13 bases in the middle. Germline V gives CDR1 GTSNPN, CDR2 SVGIG (reference sequence). The CDR3 nucleotides are TGTGCCTGGAACCTAGGGGGAATTAGCAATCAGCCCCAGCATTTT. This codes for CAWNLGGISNQPQHF.

This clone occurred many times. This rearrangement joins TRBV19 to TRBJ2-1; 9 nucleotides line up with TRBD1. This CDR3 spans 17 amino acids. J gave up 6 bases and V 6 bases, and 15 bases lay outside the gene matches. Germline V gene data show CDR1 as LNHDA and CDR2 as SQIVND (reference sequence). The CDR3 nucleotides are TGTGCCAGTAGCCTTAAGACGGGACAGGGATTAGTCAATGAGCAGTTCTTC. It codes for CASSLKTGQGLVNEQFF.

This chain links TRBV29-1 with TRBJ1-2; D unresolved. The CDR3 extends over 11 amino acids. Trimming pared 6 bases from V and 6 bases from J, leaving 11 bases between. The germline V gene has CDR1 SQVTM and CDR2 ANQGSEA. In DNA, the CDR3 is TGCAGCGTGGTTTCGGAGGATGGCTACACCTTC. Protein product: CSVVSEDGYTF.

This chain uses TRBV10-3 with TRBJ1-2, with 7 bases that match TRBD1. This CDR3 is 13 amino acids long. V was clipped by 6 bases and J by 6 bases; unmatched bases: 7. Germline V lookup: CDR1 ENHRY, CDR2 SYGVKD. CDR3 residues: CAISQTDRDGYTF. CDR3 DNA sequence: TGTGCCATCAGCCAAACCGACAGGGATGGCTACACCTTC.

This sequence joins TRBV29-1 and TRBJ1-1, with D perhaps matching TRBD1 (5 bases). V was pared by 3 bases and J by 9 bases, with 14 bases between. Germline values: CDR1 SQVTM, CDR2 ANQGSEA. This CDR3 contains 12 residues. The CDR3 spells CSVEGQVDKAFF. The DNA for the CDR3 is TGCAGCGTTGAGGGGCAGGTTGACAAAGCTTTCTTT.

This clone was recorded a few times. The chain has TRBV18 and TRBJ2-5; TRBD2 matches 7 bases. Germline V lookup: CDR1 KGHSH, CDR2 LQKENI. V lost 3 bases and J lost 4; bases outside the gene matches: 8. This CDR3 contains 15 residues. The CDR3 DNA sequence: TGTGCCAGCTCACCCGACCACGGGGGGATAGAGACCCAGTACTTC. Amino acid sequence: CASSPDHGGIETQYF.

The rearrangement links TRBV29-1 to TRBJ2-1; D gene uncertain. Germline lookup yields CDR1 SQVTM and CDR2 ANQGSEA. The CDR3 is made up of 16 amino acids. V was cut by 0 bases and J by 0 bases, with 12 bases left in between. CDR3 nucleotides: TGCAGCGTTGAAGATTTTTCCGCCAACTCCTACAATGAGCAGTTCTTC. It translates to CSVEDFSANSYNEQFF.